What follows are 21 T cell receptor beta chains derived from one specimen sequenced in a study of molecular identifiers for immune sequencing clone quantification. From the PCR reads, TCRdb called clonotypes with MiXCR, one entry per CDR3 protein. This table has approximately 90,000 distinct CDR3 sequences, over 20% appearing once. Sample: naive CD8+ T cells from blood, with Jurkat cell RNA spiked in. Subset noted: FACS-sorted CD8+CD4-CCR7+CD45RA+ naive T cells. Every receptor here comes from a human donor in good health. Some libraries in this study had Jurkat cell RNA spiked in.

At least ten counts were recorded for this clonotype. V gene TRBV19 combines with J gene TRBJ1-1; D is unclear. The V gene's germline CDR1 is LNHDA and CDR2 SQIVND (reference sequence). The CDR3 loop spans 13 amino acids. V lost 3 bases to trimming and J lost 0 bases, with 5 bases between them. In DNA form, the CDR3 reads TGTGCCAGTAGTATCCCCATGAACACTGAAGCTTTCTTT. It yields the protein CASSIPMNTEAFF. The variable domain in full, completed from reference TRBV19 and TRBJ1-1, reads DGGITQSPKYLFRKEGQNVTLSCEQNLNHDAMYWYRQDPGQGLRLIYYSQIVNDFQKGDIAEGYSVSREKKESFPLTVTSAQKNPTAFYLCASSIPMNTEAFFGQGTRLTVV.

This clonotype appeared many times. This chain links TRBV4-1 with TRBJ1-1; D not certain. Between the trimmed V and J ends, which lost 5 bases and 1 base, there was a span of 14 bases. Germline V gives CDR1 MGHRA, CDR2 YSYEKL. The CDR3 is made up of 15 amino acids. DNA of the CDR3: TGCGCCAGCAGCTCCCGACCAGACGGGAACACTGAAGCTTTCTTT. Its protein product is CASSSRPDGNTEAFF.

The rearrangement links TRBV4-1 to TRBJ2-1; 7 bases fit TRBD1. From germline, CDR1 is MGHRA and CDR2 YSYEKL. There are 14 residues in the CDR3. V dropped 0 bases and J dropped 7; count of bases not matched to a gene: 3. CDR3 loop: CASSQEGGPNEQFF. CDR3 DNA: TGCGCCAGCAGCCAAGAAGGGGGCCCAAATGAGCAGTTCTTC.

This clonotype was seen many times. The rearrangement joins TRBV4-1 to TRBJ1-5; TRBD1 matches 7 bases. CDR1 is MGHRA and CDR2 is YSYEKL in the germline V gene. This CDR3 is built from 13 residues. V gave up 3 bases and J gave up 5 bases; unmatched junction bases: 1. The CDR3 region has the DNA TGCGCCAGCAGCCACACAGGGGATCAGCCCCAGCATTTT. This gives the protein CASSHTGDQPQHF.

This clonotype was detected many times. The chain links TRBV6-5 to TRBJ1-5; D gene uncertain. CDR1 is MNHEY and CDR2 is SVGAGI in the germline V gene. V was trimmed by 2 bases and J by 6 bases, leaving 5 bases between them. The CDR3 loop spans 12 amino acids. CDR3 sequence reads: CASSYKGQPQHF. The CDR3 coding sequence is TGTGCCAGCAGTTACAAGGGTCAGCCCCAGCATTTT.

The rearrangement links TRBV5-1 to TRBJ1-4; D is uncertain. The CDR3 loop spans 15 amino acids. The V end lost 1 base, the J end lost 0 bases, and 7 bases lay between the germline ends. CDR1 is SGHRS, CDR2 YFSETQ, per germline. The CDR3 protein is CASSLCTTTNEKLFF. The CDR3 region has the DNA TGCGCCAGCAGCTTGTGCACGACAACTAATGAAAAACTGTTTTTT.

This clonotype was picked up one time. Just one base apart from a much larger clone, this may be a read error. The CDR3 nucleotides are TGTGCCAGCAGAGCGTCACCTGAGAACACTGAAGCTTTCTTT. It yields the protein CASRASPENTEAFF. This chain connects TRBV27 to TRBJ1-1; D gene uncertain. Germline-derived CDR1 and CDR2 are MNHEY and SMNVEV (reference sequence). This CDR3 is 14 amino acids long. Trimming shortened V by 6 bases and J by 1 base, and 12 bases separated the two germline ends.

CDR3 sequence reads: CASSEAPQREKSDKQYF. DNA of the CDR3: TGTGCCAGCAGTGAAGCCCCGCAGCGGGAAAAGAGCGACAAGCAGTACTTC. The chain employs TRBV6-1 and TRBJ2-7; TRBD2 agrees at 7 bases. V gave up 0 bases and J gave up 8 bases; unmatched junction bases: 16. The CDR3 contains 17 residues. Germline V gene data show CDR1 as MNHNS and CDR2 as SASEGT.

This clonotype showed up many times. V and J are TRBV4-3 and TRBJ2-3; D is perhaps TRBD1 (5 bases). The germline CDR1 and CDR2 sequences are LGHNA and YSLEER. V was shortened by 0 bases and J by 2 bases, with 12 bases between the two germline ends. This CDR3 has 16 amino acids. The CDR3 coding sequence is TGCGCCAGCAGCCAAGAGGGCAGGGTGGACACAGATACGCAGTATTTT. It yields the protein CASSQEGRVDTDTQYF.

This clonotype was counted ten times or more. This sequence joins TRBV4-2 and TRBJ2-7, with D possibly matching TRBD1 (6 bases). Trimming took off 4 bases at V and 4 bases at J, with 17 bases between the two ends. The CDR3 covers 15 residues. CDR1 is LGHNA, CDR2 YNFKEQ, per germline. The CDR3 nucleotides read TGTGCCAGCAGCCCGATGGGGGCCGGGCTTTACGAGCAGTACTTC. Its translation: CASSPMGAGLYEQYF.

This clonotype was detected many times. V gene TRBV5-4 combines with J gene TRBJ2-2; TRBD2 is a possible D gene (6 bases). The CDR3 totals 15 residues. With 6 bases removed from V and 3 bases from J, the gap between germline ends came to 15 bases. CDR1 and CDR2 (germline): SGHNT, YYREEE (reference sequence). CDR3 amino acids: CASTMGGPYTGELFF. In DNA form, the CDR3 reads TGTGCCAGCACCATGGGGGGTCCGTACACCGGGGAGCTGTTTTTT.

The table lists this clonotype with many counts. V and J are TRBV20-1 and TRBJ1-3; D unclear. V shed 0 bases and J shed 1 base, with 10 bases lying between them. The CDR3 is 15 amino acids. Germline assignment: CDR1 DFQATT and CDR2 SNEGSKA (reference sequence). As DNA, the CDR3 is TGCAGTGCTAGAGATCCACGGATTTCTGGAAACACCATATATTTT. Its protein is CSARDPRISGNTIYF.

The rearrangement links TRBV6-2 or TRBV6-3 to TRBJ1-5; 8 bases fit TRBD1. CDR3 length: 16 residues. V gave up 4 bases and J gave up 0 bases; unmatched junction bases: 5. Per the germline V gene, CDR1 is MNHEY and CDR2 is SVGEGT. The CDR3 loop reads CASSSRRGRSNQPQHF. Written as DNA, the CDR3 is TGTGCCAGCAGTTCCCGCAGGGGGCGTAGCAATCAGCCCCAGCATTTT.

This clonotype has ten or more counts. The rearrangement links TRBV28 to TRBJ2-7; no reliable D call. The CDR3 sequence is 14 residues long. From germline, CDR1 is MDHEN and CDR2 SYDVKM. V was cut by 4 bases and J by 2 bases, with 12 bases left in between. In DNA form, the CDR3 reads TGTGCCAGCAGTTCCAGTTTACGTACCTACGAGCAGTACTTC. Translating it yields CASSSSLRTYEQYF.

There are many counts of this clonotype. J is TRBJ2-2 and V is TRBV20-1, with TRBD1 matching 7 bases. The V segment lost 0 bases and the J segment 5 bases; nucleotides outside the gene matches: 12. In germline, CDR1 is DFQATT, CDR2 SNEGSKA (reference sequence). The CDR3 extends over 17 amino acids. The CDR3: CSARDGDRVGKTGELFF. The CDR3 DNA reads TGCAGTGCTAGAGATGGAGACAGGGTTGGGAAAACCGGGGAGCTGTTTTTT.

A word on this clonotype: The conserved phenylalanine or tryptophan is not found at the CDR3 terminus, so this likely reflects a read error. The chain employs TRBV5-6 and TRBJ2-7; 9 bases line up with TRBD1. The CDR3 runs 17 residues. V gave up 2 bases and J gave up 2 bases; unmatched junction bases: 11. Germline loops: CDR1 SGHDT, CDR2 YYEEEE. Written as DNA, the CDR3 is TGTGCCAGCAGCTTTTTATTCAAAGGACAGGGGCCCTACGAGCAGTACCTC. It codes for CASSFLFKGQGPYEQYL.

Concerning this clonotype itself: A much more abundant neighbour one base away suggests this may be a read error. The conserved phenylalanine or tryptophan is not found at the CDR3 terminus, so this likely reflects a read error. CDR3 nucleotides: TGTGCCAGCAGCTCCCGGGACACAACGAGGGAGACCCAGTACTCC. It translates to CASSSRDTTRETQYS. This chain connects TRBV11-2 to TRBJ2-5; possible D gene TRBD1, 6 bases. The CDR3 sequence is 15 residues long. Deletions cut 4 bases from V and 5 bases from J, with 17 bases between. Germline V lookup: CDR1 SGHAT, CDR2 FQNNGV.

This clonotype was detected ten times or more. CDR3 sequence: CASSLTGTTSYEQYF. CDR3 bases: TGTGCCAGCAGCTTAACCGGGACCACCTCCTACGAGCAGTACTTC. J is TRBJ2-7 and V is TRBV11-2; perhaps D is TRBD1 or TRBD2 (5 bases each). Germline loops: CDR1 SGHAT, CDR2 FQNNGV. The CDR3 consists of 15 residues. V shed 2 bases and J shed 0 bases, with 11 bases lying between them.

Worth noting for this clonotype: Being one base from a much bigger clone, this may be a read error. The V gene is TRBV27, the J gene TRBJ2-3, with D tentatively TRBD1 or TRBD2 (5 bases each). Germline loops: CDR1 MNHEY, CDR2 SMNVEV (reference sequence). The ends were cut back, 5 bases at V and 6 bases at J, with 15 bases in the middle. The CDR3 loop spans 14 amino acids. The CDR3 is CASSRMGVRDTQYF. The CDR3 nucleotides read TGTGCCAGCAGTAGGATGGGGGTTCGTGATACGCAGTATTTT.

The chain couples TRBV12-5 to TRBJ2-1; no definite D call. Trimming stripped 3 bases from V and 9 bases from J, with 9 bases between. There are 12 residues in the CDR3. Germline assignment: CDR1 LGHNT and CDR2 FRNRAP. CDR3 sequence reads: CASGLSRPEQFF. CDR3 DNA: TGTGCTAGTGGTTTATCAAGACCTGAGCAGTTCTTC.

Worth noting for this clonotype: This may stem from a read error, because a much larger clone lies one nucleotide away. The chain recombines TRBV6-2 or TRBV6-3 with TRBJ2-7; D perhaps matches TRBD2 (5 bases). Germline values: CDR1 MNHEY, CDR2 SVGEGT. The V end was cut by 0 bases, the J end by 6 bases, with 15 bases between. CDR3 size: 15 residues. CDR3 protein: CASSYSATLGGEQYF. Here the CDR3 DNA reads TGTGCCAGCAGTTACTCGGCCACCCTCGGAGGCGAGCAGTACTTC.